Listed below are T cell receptor beta chains from one sample, sequenced in a study of shared clonotypes between healthy human individuals. Repertoires were generated with immunoSEQ multiplex PCR, while TCRdb's copy carries only in-frame clones and drops some. The profile shows about 1 million clones, about 70% of them singletons. Material for sequencing was memory CD4+ T cells sorted from blood. Receptors were obtained from a young man in good health. Both conserved end residues are part of each CDR3. Fields, in order: CDR3 DNA, CDR3 protein, CDR3 length, V gene, J gene, D gene, clone size. A D gene is named only where the DNA matches it firmly. Clone size is given for some rows only: seen once, a few or many times, or a class if the clone is expanded.

TGCAGCGCCATGACCGCCCAGACCAAAAACATTCAGTACTTC	CSAMTAQTKNIQYF	14	TRBV29-1	TRBJ2-4	.	.
TGCGCCAGCAGCCAAGACAGGCGTATAACCGATGAGCAGTTCTTC	CASSQDRRITDEQFF	15	TRBV4-3	TRBJ2-1	.	many
TGTGCCAGCAGAGACCTACAGGGGGCAGACAACAATGAGCAGTTCTTC	CASRDLQGADNNEQFF	16	TRBV21-1	TRBJ2-1	.	.
TGTGCCAGCAGTGAGATACAGTCTGTTGAGCAGTTCTTC	CASSEIQSVEQFF	13	TRBV6-1	TRBJ2-1	.	once
TGTGCCAGCAGCACAACAGGGAATCAGCCCCAGCATTTT	CASSTTGNQPQHF	13	TRBV28	TRBJ1-5	.	.
TGTGCCAGCAGCTTATGGGGGGCCGGAGAGACCCAGTACTTC	CASSLWGAGETQYF	14	TRBV7-9	TRBJ2-5	.	.
TGTGCCTGGAGGCTTAATTACGTTGCGGAAGAGACCCAGTACTTC	CAWRLNYVAEETQYF	15	TRBV30	TRBJ2-5	.	.
TGTGCCAGCAGCGTAGTTGGGGGATCTGGAAACACCATATATTTT	CASSVVGGSGNTIYF	15	TRBV9	TRBJ1-3	.	.
TGTGCCAGCAGCGTAGCTAGGGGGACGAACACCGGGGAGCTGTTTTTT	CASSVARGTNTGELFF	16	TRBV9	TRBJ2-2	.	.
TGTGCCAGCTCACCGGGACAGGGGGGCAATCAGCCCCAGCATTTT	CASSPGQGGNQPQHF	15	TRBV18	TRBJ1-5	TRBD1	many
TGTGCCACCAGCAGAGAATTGTCGGACAGGGGGCGAAGTTGGTACTTC	CATSRELSDRGRSWYF	16	TRBV15	TRBJ2-7	TRBD1	.
TGTGCCAGCTCACCCCGGGGTCCGGAGGTCACTGAAGCTTTCTTT	CASSPRGPEVTEAFF	15	TRBV18	TRBJ1-1	.	.
TGTGCCAGCCACTATGCCGGGGCCCGAGTCCGTATGAACACTGAAGCTTTCTTT	CASHYAGARVRMNTEAFF	18	TRBV28	TRBJ1-1	.	.
TGTGCCAGCAGCTTAGCCGTCCCGGTGAGAGATACGCAGTATTTT	CASSLAVPVRDTQYF	15	TRBV11-2	TRBJ2-3	.	.
TGTGCCAGCAGCTTAGTGGGAACTGCCTACGAGCAGTACTTC	CASSLVGTAYEQYF	14	TRBV7-6	TRBJ2-7	.	.
TGTGCCTGGAGTGTACAGGGGACCGGGGAGCTGTTTTTT	CAWSVQGTGELFF	13	TRBV30	TRBJ2-2	TRBD1	.
TGCAGCGTTGAATTGGACAGGGGATACGAGCAGTACTTC	CSVELDRGYEQYF	13	TRBV29-1	TRBJ2-7	TRBD1	.
TGTGCCAGCACCCCGGCTAGCGGGGTTTACAATGAGCAGTTCTTC	CASTPASGVYNEQFF	15	TRBV5-4	TRBJ2-1	TRBD2	once
TGTGCCAGCAGCTTGGGAGGGGGGGCGCTTGGCTACACCTTC	CASSLGGGALGYTF	14	TRBV5-4	TRBJ1-2	.	.
TGCGCCAGCAGCCCGACAGGGGCGAACTATGGCTACACCTTC	CASSPTGANYGYTF	14	TRBV5-1	TRBJ1-2	TRBD1	few
TGTGCCAGCACCGAGAGGTGGGACGGGGAGCTGTTTTTT	CASTERWDGELFF	13	TRBV2	TRBJ2-2	.	.
TGTGCCAGCAGGGGTACAGGGTTGGGTGAAAAACTGTTTTTT	CASRGTGLGEKLFF	14	TRBV27	TRBJ1-4	.	many
TGTGCCAGCAGTTGGGGGGCGGGTAACTATGGCTACACCTTC	CASSWGAGNYGYTF	14	TRBV27	TRBJ1-2	.	few